This T cell receptor beta chain was observed in a study of blood T cell repertoires in COVID-19. The CDR3 loop spans 16 amino acids. In germline, CDR1 is ENHRY, CDR2 SYGVKD. V was clipped by 5 bases and J by 4 bases; unmatched bases: 9. Using immunoSEQ multiplex PCR, the repertoire was profiled, and TCRdb retains in-frame clones only, with some absent. In the table there are some 100,000 clones, nearly 90% of which are singletons. This sequence was found in an elderly woman with active COVID-19. The sample taken for sequencing was peripheral blood. The chain has TRBV10-3 and TRBJ2-1, with TRBD1 matching 9 bases. Here the CDR3 reads CAISSRTGERYNEQFF. CDR3 in DNA: TGTGCCATCAGTTCCCGGACAGGGGAAAGATACAATGAGCAGTTCTTC.